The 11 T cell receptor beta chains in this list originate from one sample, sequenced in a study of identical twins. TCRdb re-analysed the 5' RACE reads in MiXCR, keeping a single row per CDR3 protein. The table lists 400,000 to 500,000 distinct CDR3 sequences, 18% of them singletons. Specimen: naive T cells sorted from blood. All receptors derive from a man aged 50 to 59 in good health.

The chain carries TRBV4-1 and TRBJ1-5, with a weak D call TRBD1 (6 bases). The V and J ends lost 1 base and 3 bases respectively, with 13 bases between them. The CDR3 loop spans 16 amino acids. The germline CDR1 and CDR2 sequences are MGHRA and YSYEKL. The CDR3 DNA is TGCGCCAGCAGCCAAGGTCAGGGGTCACTCAATCAGCCCCAGCATTTT. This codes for CASSQGQGSLNQPQHF.

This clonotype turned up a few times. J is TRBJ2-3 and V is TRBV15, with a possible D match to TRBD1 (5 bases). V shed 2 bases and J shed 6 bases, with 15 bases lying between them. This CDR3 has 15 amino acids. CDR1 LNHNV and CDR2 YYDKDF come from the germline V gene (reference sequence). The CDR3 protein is CATSRPEVWGDTQYF. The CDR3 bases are TGTGCCACCAGCAGACCTGAAGTCTGGGGCGATACGCAGTATTTT.

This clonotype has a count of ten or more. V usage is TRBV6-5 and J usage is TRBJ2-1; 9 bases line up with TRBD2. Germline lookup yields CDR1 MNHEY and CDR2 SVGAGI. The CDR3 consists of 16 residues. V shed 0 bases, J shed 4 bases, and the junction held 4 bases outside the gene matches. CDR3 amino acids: CASSYSGLAVYNEQFF. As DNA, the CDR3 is TGTGCCAGCAGTTACTCGGGACTAGCAGTTTACAATGAGCAGTTCTTC.

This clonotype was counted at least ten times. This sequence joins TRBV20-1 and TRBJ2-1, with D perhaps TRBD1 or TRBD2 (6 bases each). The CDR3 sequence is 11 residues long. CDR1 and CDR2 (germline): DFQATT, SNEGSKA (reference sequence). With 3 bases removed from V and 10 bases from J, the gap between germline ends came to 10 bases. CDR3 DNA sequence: TGCAGTGCTAGTACGGGGGCCGAGCAGTTCTTC. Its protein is CSASTGAEQFF.

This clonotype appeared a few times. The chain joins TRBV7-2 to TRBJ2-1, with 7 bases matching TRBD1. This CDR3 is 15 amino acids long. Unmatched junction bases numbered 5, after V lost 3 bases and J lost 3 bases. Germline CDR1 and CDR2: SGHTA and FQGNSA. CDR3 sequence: CASSFKTGYYNEQFF. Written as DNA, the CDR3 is TGTGCCAGCAGCTTTAAGACAGGGTACTACAATGAGCAGTTCTTC. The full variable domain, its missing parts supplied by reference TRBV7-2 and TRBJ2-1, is GAGVSQSPSNKVTEKGKDVELRCDPISGHTALYWYRQSLGQGLEFLIYFQGNSAPDKSGLPSDRFSAERTGGSVSTLTIQRTQQEDSAVYLCASSFKTGYYNEQFFGPGTRLTVL.

The CDR3 spells CASSLKTDTQYF. The CDR3 DNA sequence: TGTGCCAGCAGCTTAAAAACAGATACGCAGTATTTT. V and J are TRBV7-8 and TRBJ2-3, with no clear D. The CDR3 sequence is 12 residues long. V lost 2 bases and J 3 bases, leaving 3 bases between the germline ends. Germline assignment: CDR1 SGHVS and CDR2 FQNEAQ.

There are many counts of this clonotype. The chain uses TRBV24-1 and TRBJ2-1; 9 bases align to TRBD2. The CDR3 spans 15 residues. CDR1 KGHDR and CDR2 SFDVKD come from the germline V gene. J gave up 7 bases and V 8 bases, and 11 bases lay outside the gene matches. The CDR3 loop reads CATNRAAGGLNEQFF. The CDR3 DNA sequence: TGTGCCACCAACAGGGCGGCGGGAGGGCTGAATGAGCAGTTCTTC.

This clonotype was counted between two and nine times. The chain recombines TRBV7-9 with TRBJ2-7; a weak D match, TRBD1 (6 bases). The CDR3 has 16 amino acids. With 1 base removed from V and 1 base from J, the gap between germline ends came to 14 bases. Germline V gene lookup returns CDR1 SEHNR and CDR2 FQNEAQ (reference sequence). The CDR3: CASSLDPGTSSYEQYF. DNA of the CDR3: TGTGCCAGCAGCTTAGACCCCGGGACATCATCCTACGAGCAGTACTTC.

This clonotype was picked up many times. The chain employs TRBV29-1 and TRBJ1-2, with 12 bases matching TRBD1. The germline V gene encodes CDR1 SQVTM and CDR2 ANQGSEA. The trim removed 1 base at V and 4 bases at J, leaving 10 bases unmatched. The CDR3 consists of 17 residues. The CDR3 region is CSVEAGTGGAVGYGYTF. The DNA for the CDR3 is TGCAGCGTTGAAGCAGGGACAGGGGGCGCGGTCGGCTATGGCTACACCTTC.

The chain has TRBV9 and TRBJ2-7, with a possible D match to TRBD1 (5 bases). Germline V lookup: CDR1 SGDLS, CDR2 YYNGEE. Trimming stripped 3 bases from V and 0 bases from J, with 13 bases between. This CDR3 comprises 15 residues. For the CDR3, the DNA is TGTGCCAGCAGCGCCGGACACTCCGGCTCCTACGAGCAGTACTTC. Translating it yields CASSAGHSGSYEQYF.

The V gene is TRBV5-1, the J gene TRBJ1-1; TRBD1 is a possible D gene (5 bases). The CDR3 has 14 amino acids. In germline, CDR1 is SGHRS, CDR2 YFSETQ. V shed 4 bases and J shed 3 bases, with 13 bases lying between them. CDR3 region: CASSPGPGDTEAFF. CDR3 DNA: TGCGCCAGCAGCCCGGGGCCGGGCGACACTGAAGCTTTCTTT. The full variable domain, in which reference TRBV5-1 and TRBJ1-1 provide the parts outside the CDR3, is KAGVTQTPRYLIKTRGQQVTLSCSPISGHRSVSWYQQTPGQGLQFLFEYFSETQRNKGNFPGRFSGRQFSNSRSEMNVSTLELGDSALYLCASSPGPGDTEAFFGQGTRLTVV.